This T cell receptor (beta chain) appears in the sequencing data of a study of Ad26.COV2.S vaccination and SARS-CoV-2 variants. Notes on the study in general: The placebo group had lower spike-specific TCR breadth than the vaccine recipients did.

Clones were read by immunoSEQ multiplex PCR, and TCRdb kept only the in-frame ones, dropping some. There are approximately 480,000 clones in the sample; approximately 88% occur only once, and about 13% lies in the top ten. Treatment specified: roughly 19 received Ad26.COV2.S at low or high dose, single or two shots; roughly five received placebo; per-sample allocation not given. Following the first vaccine or placebo injection, samples were taken on day 63. The CDR3 has 15 amino acids. Trimming cost V 0 bases and J 2 bases, with 9 bases left between them. The germline V gene encodes CDR1 MNHEY and CDR2 SVGAGI. With regard to this clone: The antigen is not known.

This chain joins TRBV6-5 and TRBJ2-3; a weak D match, TRBD2 (6 bases). The sample was peripheral blood, taken in a trial of Ad26.COV2.S vaccine versus placebo. The clonotype comes from a person between 18 and 65 years old who received the Ad26.COV2.S COVID-19 vaccine or a placebo. In DNA form, the CDR3 reads TGTGCCAGCAGTTACTCTGGCGGGATCACAGATACGCAGTATTTT. Its translation is CASSYSGGITDTQYF.